This record looks at one T cell receptor (beta chain) sequence and its context. Other DNA sequences within the sample encode an identical CDR3. Here immunoSEQ multiplex PCR was the method, and the copy in TCRdb shows in-frame clones only, minus some. Of 180,000 or so clones detected, around 81% appear once; the ten largest clones hold 11%. The data derive from a study of blood T cell repertoires in COVID-19. Patients in Seattle were enrolled during active infection, then followed longitudinally. This CDR3 region has 14 residues. Germline lookup yields CDR1 SGDLS and CDR2 YYNGEE. Trimming took off 1 base at V and 5 bases at J, with 11 bases between the two ends.

The origin of this receptor is a woman aged 40-49 years with COVID-19, enrolled during active disease. J is TRBJ2-3 and V is TRBV9; a possible D gene is TRBD2 (5 bases). The material sequenced was peripheral blood. This CDR3 reads CASSVSGVLDTQYF. The CDR3 nucleotides are TGTGCCAGCAGCGTATCCGGGGTGTTAGATACGCAGTATTTT.